This T cell receptor beta chain was obtained from a study of OX40 agonist ivuxolimab in advanced cancers. In the study overall: Ivuxolimab, an antibody acting as an agonist of OX40 (CD134), was used to treat patients. Ivuxolimab was delivered to patients intravenously every 2 weeks at doses spanning 0.01 to 10 mg/kg.

CDR1 is SGHTA and CDR2 is FQGNSA in the germline V gene. Trimming removed 2 bases from V and 1 base from J; junction bases left unmatched: 11. The CDR3 consists of 18 residues. Only in-frame clones appear in the TCRdb table, and some are missing; sequencing was by immunoSEQ multiplex PCR. The data hold 58,000 or so clones, with around four fifths observed a single time. Peripheral blood came from all dose cohorts at three timepoints. This clonotype was obtained from an adult with an advanced solid tumor such as melanoma, head and neck, liver or kidney cancer. The chain uses TRBV7-2 and TRBJ1-1, with 9 positions matching TRBD1. The sequencing used CD4+ or CD8+ T cells sorted from blood, collected in a trial of the OX40 agonist ivuxolimab. The CDR3: CASSLLAGQGRRNTEAFF. The CDR3 nucleotides are TGTGCCAGCAGCTTACTGGCAGGACAGGGGAGGCGGAACACTGAAGCTTTCTTT.